This TCR beta chain is drawn from a study of T cells in Graves' hyperthyroidism and ophthalmopathy. Those with hyperthyroidism were 18 to 65 years old, newly diagnosed, and ill for under 2 months. Study-wide results and caveats: Expanded thyroid clonotypes (above 0.001) were mostly also found in blood.

This clonotype came up many times. What it recognizes is unknown. Germline V CDR1 and CDR2: SGHTA, FQGNSA. The CDR3 is made up of 17 amino acids. J was trimmed by 0 bases and V by 2 bases; bases with no gene match: 7. RNA transcripts were the template for amplifying TCR beta CDR3 regions. In the first-round RT-PCR of the TCR CDR3, the HTBI primer set was used. TCRdb used MiXCR to reprocess the multiplex PCR reads, holding one entry per CDR3 protein. The sample includes some 760,000 distinct CDR3 sequences, about 14% of them seen just once. The genes are TRBV7-2 and TRBJ2-3; 8 bases line up with TRBD2. The specimen sequenced was blood. This sequence was found in a woman under 30 with Graves' hyperthyroidism. CDR3 nucleotides: TGTGCCAGCAGCTTATACCGGGCTAGCGGGAGCACAGATACGCAGTATTTT. Translating gives CASSLYRASGSTDTQYF.